A selection of T cell receptor beta chains follows, all from one sample in a study of cytomegalovirus exposure and HLA in healthy donors. The protocol was immunoSEQ multiplex PCR, while the TCRdb copy is restricted to in-frame clones and leaves out a portion. Here the sample table reports around 35,000 clones. Specimen: PBMCs. The receptors come from a middle-aged woman in good health and CMV-seropositive. Each CDR3 is given with its conserved first and last residue. A D gene is named only where the DNA matches it firmly. Expanded clones get a size class; other rows say once, few or many, or leave the size out.

d_call,j_call,clone_size,v_call,cdr3_nt,cdr3_aa
TRBD2,TRBJ2-3,-,TRBV5-1,TGCGCCAGCAGCTTGGAGGGAGGGAGCACAGATACGCAGTATTTT,CASSLEGGSTDTQYF
-,TRBJ2-7,-,TRBV11-2,TGTGCCAGCAGCCTAACGAAATTGACAGGCACATTTCCCTACGAGCAGTACTTC,CASSLTKLTGTFPYEQYF
TRBD1,TRBJ2-7,-,TRBV28,TGTGCCAGCAGACCGGGACAGGGGGCGTTAGGACCCTACGAGCAGTACTTC,CASRPGQGALGPYEQYF
TRBD2,TRBJ2-3,-,TRBV4-3,TGCGCCAGCAGCCAAGGGCGGACTAGCGGGAGCCCAGATACGCAGTATTTT,CASSQGRTSGSPDTQYF
-,TRBJ1-2,-,TRBV14,TGTGCCAGCAGCCAAGACAGGGCCTATGGCTACACCTTC,CASSQDRAYGYTF
-,TRBJ2-7,-,TRBV13,TGTGCCAGCAGCTTAGGCCAGGGCTACGAGCAGTACTTC,CASSLGQGYEQYF
TRBD1,TRBJ1-1,-,TRBV19,TGTGCCAGTTCACCAGCCGTTTACAGGGGAAAGAACACTGAAGCTTTCTTT,CASSPAVYRGKNTEAFF
-,TRBJ2-1,medium-sized,TRBV30,TGTGCCTGGAGTGTCTACCACCAGGGTCCACAGTTCTTC,CAWSVYHQGPQFF
-,TRBJ1-4,-,TRBV2,TGTGCCAGCAGTGAAAAACAGAATGAAAAACTGTTTTTT,CASSEKQNEKLFF
TRBD1,TRBJ2-2,-,TRBV29-1,TGCAGCGTTGAGGGAGGGACAGGGGGCGGCACCGGGGAGCTGTTTTTT,CSVEGGTGGGTGELFF
-,TRBJ2-5,-,TRBV5-1,TGCGCCAGCAGCTTTGGGAGACAAGAGACCCAGTACTTC,CASSFGRQETQYF
-,TRBJ1-3,-,TRBV29-1,TGCAGCGTCCGTCTCTCTGGAAACACCATATATTTT,CSVRLSGNTIYF
-,TRBJ2-2,-,TRBV7-2,TGTGCCAGCAGCTTAGTCCCGACCGGGGAGCTGTTTTTT,CASSLVPTGELFF
TRBD1,TRBJ1-2,-,TRBV28,TGTGCCAGCAGTCGAGCCGGGACAGGGGGTAGCTATGGCTACACCTTC,CASSRAGTGGSYGYTF
TRBD1,TRBJ1-2,-,TRBV27,TGTGCCAGCAGTTTATCGCCGACAGGGTCCGTATATGGCTACACCTTC,CASSLSPTGSVYGYTF
-,TRBJ2-2,-,TRBV28,TGTGCCAGCAGTCTCGCACGCGGGACCCTAAACACCGGGGAGCTGTTTTTT,CASSLARGTLNTGELFF
-,TRBJ1-5,-,TRBV30,TGTGCCTGGAGTGTAACAGGGAGGGACAGCAATCAGCCCCAGCATTTT,CAWSVTGRDSNQPQHF
-,TRBJ2-7,-,TRBV2,TGTGCCAGCAGCGGTGACAGTTACCTGCAGTACTTC,CASSGDSYLQYF
TRBD2,TRBJ2-1,-,TRBV7-9,TGTGCCAGCAGCTTGACTAGCGGGGGAGCTGAGCAGTTCTTC,CASSLTSGGAEQFF
-,TRBJ1-2,-,TRBV6-6,TGTGCCAGCACGGGGGACCCCTATGGCTACACCTTC,CASTGDPYGYTF
-,TRBJ1-5,-,TRBV30,TGTGCCTGGAGTGATCTCCCGGGTAGGCCCCAGCATTTT,CAWSDLPGRPQHF
-,TRBJ1-4,medium-sized,TRBV7-9,TGTGCCAGCAGCTTAAGGGGGAATGAAAAACTGTTTTTT,CASSLRGNEKLFF
TRBD1,TRBJ1-1,-,TRBV5-6,TGTGCCAGCAGCTGGACAGGGAGGACTGAAGCTTTCTTT,CASSWTGRTEAFF
-,TRBJ2-5,-,TRBV7-2,TGTGCCAGCAGCCCGACCCGACAGTCAGAGACCCAGTACTTC,CASSPTRQSETQYF
-,TRBJ1-4,-,TRBV6-5,TGTGCCAGCAGTTACAAGCCAGGGGAGTTAGAAAAACTGTTTTTT,CASSYKPGELEKLFF
TRBD1,TRBJ2-7,-,TRBV5-4,TGTGCCAGCAGCTTGTCAGGGACAGGGGGCGCATCCCGTTTTTACGAGCAGTACTTC,CASSLSGTGGASRFYEQYF
TRBD1,TRBJ1-3,-,TRBV27,TGTGCCAGCAGTTTAGGGGGACAGGGCACTGGAAACACCATATATTTT,CASSLGGQGTGNTIYF
-,TRBJ1-3,-,TRBV30,TGTGCCTGGAGTTCTCGAACCCTCAGATCTGGAAACACCATATATTTT,CAWSSRTLRSGNTIYF
TRBD1,TRBJ1-2,-,TRBV18,TGTGCCAGCTCACCACAGAAGACAGGGAATGGCCACACCTTC,CASSPQKTGNGHTF
TRBD1,TRBJ1-6,-,TRBV6-6,TGTGCCAGCAGGGACAGGGGGCGGAATTCACCCCTCCACTTT,CASRDRGRNSPLHF
TRBD2,TRBJ2-2,medium-sized,TRBV30,TGTGCCTGGAATGATTTCCCTAGCGGCCTGAACACCGGGGAGCTGTTTTTT,CAWNDFPSGLNTGELFF
TRBD2,TRBJ2-1,-,TRBV25-1,TGTGCCAGCAGAAGGGGGTTGAGCGGGAGGGTAGATGAGCAGTTCTTC,CASRRGLSGRVDEQFF
-,TRBJ2-5,-,TRBV19,TGTGCCAGTAGTATTCGGCTAGGAGAGACCCAGTACTTC,CASSIRLGETQYF
TRBD1,TRBJ2-7,-,TRBV7-7,TGTGCCAGCAGCTCGCCGACAGGGATTGCCTACGAGCAGTACTTC,CASSSPTGIAYEQYF
TRBD2,TRBJ2-4,-,TRBV5-1,TGCGCCAGCACCCCCTCTAGCGGGGGGGATGACATTCAGTACTTC,CASTPSSGGDDIQYF
TRBD1,TRBJ1-2,-,TRBV10-3,TGTGCCATCAGTGAGTCGTCCGGCAGGGGGAATCGCGGCTACACCTTC,CAISESSGRGNRGYTF
TRBD1,TRBJ2-7,-,TRBV6-1,TGTGCCAGCAGTAAAGGGGACAGGGGGGCCTACGAGCAGTACTTC,CASSKGDRGAYEQYF
-,TRBJ1-6,-,TRBV4-1,TGCGCCAGCAGCCAAGATTCCCTCCTGAGTTCTTATAATTCACCCCTCCACTTT,CASSQDSLLSSYNSPLHF
-,TRBJ1-4,-,TRBV5-1,TGCGCCAGCAGCTTGGGTAGGGGAAATAATGAAAAACTGTTTTTT,CASSLGRGNNEKLFF
-,TRBJ1-1,-,TRBV9,TGTGCCAGCAGCGCCCTCGCCGGGGGAGCTTTCTTT,CASSALAGGAFF
TRBD1,TRBJ1-1,-,TRBV27,TGTGCCAGCCGATCCCCGACAGGGGGCGCGGGGACTGAAGCTTTCTTT,CASRSPTGGAGTEAFF
TRBD1,TRBJ2-5,-,TRBV7-3,TGTGCCAGCAGCTCAGGGGGCGTAGAGACCCAGTACTTC,CASSSGGVETQYF